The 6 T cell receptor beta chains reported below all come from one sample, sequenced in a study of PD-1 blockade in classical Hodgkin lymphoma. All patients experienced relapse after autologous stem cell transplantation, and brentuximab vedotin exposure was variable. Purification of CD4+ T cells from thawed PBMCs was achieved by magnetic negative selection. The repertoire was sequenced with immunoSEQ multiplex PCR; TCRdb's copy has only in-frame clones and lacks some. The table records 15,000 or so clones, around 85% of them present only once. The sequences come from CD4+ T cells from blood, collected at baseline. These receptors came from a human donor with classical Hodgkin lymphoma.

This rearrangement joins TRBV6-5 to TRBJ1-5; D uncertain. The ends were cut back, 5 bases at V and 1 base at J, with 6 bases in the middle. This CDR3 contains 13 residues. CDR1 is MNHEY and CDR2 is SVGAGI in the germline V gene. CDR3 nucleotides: TGTGCCAGCAGTCAAGTGAGCAATCAGCCCCAGCATTTT. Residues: CASSQVSNQPQHF.

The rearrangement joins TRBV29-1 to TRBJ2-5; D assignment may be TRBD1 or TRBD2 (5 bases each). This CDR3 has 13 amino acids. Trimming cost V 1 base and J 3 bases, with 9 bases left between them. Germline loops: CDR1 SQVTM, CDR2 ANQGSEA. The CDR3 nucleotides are TGCAGCGTTGAAGGAGGGACGGAAGAGACCCAGTACTTC. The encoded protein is CSVEGGTEETQYF. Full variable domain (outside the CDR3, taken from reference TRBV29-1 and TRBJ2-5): SAVISQKPSRDICQRGTSLTIQCQVDSQVTMMFWYRQQPGQSLTLIATANQGSEATYESGFVIDKFPISRPNLTFSTLTVSNMSPEDSSIYLCSVEGGTEETQYFGPGTRLLVL.

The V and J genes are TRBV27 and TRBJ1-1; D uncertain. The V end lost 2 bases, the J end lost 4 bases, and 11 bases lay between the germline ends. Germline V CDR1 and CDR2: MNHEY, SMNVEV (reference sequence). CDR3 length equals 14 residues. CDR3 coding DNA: TGTGCCAGCAGTTTAAGAGACATTCTCACTGAAGCTTTCTTT. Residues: CASSLRDILTEAFF.

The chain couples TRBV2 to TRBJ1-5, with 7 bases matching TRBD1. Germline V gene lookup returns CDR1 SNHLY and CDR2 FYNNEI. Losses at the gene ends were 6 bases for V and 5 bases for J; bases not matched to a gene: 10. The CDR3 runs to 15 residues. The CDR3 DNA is TGTGCCAGCAGCCGTTGGACAGGCGGATATCAGCCCCAGCATTTT. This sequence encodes CASSRWTGGYQPQHF.

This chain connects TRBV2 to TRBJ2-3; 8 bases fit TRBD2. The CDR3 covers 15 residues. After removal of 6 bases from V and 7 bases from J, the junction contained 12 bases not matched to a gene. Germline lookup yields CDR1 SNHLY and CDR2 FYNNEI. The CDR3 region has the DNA TGTGCCAGCAGGCAAACGGGGGGGCCTTGGAATACGCAGTATTTT. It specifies CASRQTGGPWNTQYF.

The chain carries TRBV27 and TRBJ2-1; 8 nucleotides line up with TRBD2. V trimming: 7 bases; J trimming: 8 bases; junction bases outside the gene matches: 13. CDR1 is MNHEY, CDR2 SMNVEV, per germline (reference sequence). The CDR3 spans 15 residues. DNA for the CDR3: TGTGCCAGCAACGCTCGTCTAGCGGGTCGCGATGAGCAGTTCTTC. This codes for CASNARLAGRDEQFF.